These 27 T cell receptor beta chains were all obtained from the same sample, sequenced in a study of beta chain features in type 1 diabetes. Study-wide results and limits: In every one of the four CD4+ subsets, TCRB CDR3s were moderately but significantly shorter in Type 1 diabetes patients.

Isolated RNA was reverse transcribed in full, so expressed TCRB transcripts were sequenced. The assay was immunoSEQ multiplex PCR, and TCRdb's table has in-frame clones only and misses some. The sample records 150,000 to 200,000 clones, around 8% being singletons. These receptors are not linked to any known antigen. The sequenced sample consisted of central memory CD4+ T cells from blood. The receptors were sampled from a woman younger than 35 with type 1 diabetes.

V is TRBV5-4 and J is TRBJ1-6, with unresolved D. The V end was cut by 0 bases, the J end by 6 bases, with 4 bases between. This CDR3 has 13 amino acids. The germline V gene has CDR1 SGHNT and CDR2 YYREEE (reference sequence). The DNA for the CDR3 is TGTGCCAGCAGCTTGGCCTTTAATTCACCCCTCCACTTT. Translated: CASSLAFNSPLHF.

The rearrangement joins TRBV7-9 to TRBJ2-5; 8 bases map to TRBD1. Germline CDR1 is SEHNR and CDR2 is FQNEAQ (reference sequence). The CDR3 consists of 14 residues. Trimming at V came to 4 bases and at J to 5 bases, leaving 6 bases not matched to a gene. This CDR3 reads CASSSQGAGETQYF. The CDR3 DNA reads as TGTGCCAGCAGCTCCCAGGGGGCAGGGGAGACCCAGTACTTC.

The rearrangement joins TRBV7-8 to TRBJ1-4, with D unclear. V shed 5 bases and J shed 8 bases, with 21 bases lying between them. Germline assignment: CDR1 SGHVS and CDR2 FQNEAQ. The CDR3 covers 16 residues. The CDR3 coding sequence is TGTGCCAGCAGCCCCGCCGGACTCTCGAAGGGCGAAAAACTGTTTTTT. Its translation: CASSPAGLSKGEKLFF.

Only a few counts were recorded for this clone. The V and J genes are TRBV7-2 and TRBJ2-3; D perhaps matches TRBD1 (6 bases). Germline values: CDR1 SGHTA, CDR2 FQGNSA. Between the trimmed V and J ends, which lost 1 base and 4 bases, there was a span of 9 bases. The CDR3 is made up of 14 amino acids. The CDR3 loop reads CASSLDGGSDTQYF. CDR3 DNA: TGTGCCAGCAGCTTAGATGGGGGCTCAGATACGCAGTATTTT.

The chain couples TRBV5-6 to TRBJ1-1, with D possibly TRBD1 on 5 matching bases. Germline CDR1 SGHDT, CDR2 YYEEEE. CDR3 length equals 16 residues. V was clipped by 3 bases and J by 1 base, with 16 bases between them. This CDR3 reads CASSSRTIRGNTEAFF. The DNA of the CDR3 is TGTGCCAGCAGCTCGCGGACAATCAGAGGGAACACTGAAGCTTTCTTT.

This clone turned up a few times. This CDR3 is CASSLLGGIYEQYF. DNA of the CDR3: TGTGCCAGCAGCCTACTTGGCGGTATCTACGAGCAGTACTTC. This chain uses TRBV7-2 with TRBJ2-7; D not resolved. Deletions cut 5 bases from V and 3 bases from J, with 14 bases between. The CDR3 consists of 14 residues. Germline CDR1 SGHTA, CDR2 FQGNSA. Combining the CDR3 with reference TRBV7-2 and TRBJ2-7 gives the whole variable domain GAGVSQSPSNKVTEKGKDVELRCDPISGHTALYWYRQSLGQGLEFLIYFQGNSAPDKSGLPSDRFSAERTGGSVSTLTIQRTQQEDSAVYLCASSLLGGIYEQYFGPGTRLTVT.

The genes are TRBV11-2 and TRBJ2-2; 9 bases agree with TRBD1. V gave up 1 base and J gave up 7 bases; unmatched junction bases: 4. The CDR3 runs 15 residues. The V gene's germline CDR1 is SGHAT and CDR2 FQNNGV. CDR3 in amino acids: CASSLVTGGGGELFF. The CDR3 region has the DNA TGTGCCAGCAGCTTAGTCACAGGGGGCGGCGGGGAGCTGTTTTTT.

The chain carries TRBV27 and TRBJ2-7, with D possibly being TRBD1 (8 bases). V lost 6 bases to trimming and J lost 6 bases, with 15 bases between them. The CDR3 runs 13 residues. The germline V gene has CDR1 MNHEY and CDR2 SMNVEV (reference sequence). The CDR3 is CASRVHRGGEQYF. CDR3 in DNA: TGTGCCAGCAGGGTCCACAGGGGGGGCGAGCAGTACTTC.

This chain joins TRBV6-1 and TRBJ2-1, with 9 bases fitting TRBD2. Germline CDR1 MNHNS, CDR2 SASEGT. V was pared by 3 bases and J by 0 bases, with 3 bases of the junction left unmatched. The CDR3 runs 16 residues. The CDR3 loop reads CASSDVSGSSYNEQFF. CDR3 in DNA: TGTGCCAGCAGTGATGTTAGCGGGAGCTCCTACAATGAGCAGTTCTTC.

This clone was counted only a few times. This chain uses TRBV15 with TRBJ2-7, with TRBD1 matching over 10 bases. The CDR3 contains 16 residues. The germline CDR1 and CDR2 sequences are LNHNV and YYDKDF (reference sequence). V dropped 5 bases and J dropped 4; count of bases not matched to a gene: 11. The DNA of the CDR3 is TGTGCCACCAGCCCTCTAGGGACAGGGGCTTCATACGAGCAGTACTTC. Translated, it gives CATSPLGTGASYEQYF.

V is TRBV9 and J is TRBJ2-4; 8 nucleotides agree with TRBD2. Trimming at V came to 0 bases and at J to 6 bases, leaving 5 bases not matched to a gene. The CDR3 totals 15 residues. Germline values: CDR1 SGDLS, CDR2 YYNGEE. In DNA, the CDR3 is TGTGCCAGCAGCGTAGGAGCGGGAGCCCTAAACATTCAGTACTTC. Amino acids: CASSVGAGALNIQYF.

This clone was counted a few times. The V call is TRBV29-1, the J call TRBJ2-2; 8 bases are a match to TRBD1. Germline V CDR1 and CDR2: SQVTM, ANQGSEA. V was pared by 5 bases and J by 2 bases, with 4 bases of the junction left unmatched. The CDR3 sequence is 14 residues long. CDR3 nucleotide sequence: TGCAGCGTTTCCGACAGGGGCAACACCGGGGAGCTGTTTTTT. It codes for CSVSDRGNTGELFF.

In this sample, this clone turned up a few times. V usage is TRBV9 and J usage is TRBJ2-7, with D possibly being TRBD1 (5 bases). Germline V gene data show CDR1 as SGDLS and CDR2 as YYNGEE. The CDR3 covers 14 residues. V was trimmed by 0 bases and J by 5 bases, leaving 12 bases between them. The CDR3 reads CASSVGPGKNEQYF. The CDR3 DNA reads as TGTGCCAGCAGCGTAGGACCAGGGAAGAACGAGCAGTACTTC.

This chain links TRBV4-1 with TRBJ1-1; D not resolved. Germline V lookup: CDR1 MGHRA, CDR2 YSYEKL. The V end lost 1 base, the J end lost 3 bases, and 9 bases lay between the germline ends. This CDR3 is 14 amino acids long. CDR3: CASSQAWRDTEAFF. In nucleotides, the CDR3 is TGCGCCAGCAGCCAAGCATGGCGGGACACTGAAGCTTTCTTT.

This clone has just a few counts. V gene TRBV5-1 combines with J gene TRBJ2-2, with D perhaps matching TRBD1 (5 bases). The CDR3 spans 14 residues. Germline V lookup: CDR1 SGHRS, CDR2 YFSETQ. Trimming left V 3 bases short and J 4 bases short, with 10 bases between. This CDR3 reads CASSSAGSTGELFF. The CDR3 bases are TGCGCCAGCAGCTCGGCAGGGTCCACCGGGGAGCTGTTTTTT.

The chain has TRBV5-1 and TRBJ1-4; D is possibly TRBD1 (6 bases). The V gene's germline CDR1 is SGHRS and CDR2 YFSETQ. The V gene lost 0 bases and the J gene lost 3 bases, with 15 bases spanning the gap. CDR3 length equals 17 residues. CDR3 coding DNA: TGCGCCAGCAGCTTGGGTAGGACAGCAGAATCTAATGAAAAACTGTTTTTT. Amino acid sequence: CASSLGRTAESNEKLFF.

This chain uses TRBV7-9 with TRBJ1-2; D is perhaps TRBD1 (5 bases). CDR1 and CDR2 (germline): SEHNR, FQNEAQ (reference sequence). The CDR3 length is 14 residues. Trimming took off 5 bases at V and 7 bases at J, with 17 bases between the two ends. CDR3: CASSQTRDLSGYTF. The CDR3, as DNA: TGTGCCAGCAGCCAGACCAGGGATTTATCTGGCTACACCTTC.

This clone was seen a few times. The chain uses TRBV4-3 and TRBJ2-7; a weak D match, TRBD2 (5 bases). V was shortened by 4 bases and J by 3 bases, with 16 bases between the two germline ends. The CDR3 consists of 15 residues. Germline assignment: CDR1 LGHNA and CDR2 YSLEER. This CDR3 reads CASSRQAGLYYEQYF. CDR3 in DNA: TGCGCCAGCAGCCGGCAAGCAGGACTGTACTACGAGCAGTACTTC.

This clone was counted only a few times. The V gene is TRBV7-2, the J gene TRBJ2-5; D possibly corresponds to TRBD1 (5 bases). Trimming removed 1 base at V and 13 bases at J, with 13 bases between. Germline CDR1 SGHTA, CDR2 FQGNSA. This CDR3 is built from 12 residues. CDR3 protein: CASSLDWGQGYF. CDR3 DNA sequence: TGTGCCAGCAGCTTAGATTGGGGCCAGGGGTACTTC.

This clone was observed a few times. CDR3 bases: TGTGCCAGCAGCCCGCGGACTAGCGGGAGCGGCGAGCAGTACTTC. It is translated as CASSPRTSGSGEQYF. V is TRBV5-5 and J is TRBJ2-7; TRBD2 matches 13 bases. Unmatched junction bases numbered 7, after V lost 4 bases and J lost 6 bases. Germline loops: CDR1 SGHKS, CDR2 YYEKEE (reference sequence). The length of the CDR3 is 15 residues. The full variable domain, rest sourced from reference TRBV5-5 and TRBJ2-7, is DAGVTQSPTHLIKTRGQQVTLRCSPISGHKSVSWYQQVLGQGPQFIFQYYEKEERGRGNFPDRFSARQFPNYSSELNVNALLLGDSALYLCASSPRTSGSGEQYFGPGTRLTVT.

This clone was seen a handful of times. The CDR3 loop reads CASALDRGKDTQYF. In DNA, the CDR3 is TGCGCCAGCGCCTTAGACAGGGGTAAAGATACGCAGTATTTT. V is TRBV5-1 and J is TRBJ2-3; 8 nucleotides match TRBD1. The CDR3 length is 14 residues. Trimming at V came to 7 bases and at J to 5 bases, leaving 9 bases not matched to a gene. Germline CDR1 is SGHRS and CDR2 is YFSETQ.

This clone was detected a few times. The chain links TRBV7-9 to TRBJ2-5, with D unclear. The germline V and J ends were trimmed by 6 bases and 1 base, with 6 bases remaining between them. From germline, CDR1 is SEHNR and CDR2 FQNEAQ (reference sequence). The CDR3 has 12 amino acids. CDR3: CASRQFQETQYF. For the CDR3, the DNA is TGTGCCAGCAGACAGTTCCAAGAGACCCAGTACTTC.

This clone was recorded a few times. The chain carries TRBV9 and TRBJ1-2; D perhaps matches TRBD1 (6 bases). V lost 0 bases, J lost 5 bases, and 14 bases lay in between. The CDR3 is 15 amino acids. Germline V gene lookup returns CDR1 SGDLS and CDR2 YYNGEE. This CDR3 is CASSVEAKGQYGYTF. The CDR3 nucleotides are TGTGCCAGCAGCGTAGAGGCAAAGGGACAATATGGCTACACCTTC.

The CDR3 region is CAWTGAGSYGYTF. CDR3 sequence (DNA): TGTGCCTGGACGGGAGCAGGGAGCTATGGCTACACCTTC. V usage is TRBV30 and J usage is TRBJ1-2; tentative D call: TRBD1 (5 bases). Germline V lookup: CDR1 GTSNPN, CDR2 SVGIG (reference sequence). Trimming pared 4 bases from V and 4 bases from J, leaving 13 bases between. CDR3 length equals 13 residues.

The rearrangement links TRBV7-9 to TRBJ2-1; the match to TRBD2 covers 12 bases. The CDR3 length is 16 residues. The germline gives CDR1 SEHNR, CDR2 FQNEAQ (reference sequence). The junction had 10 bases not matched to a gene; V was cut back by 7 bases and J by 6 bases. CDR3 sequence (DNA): TGTGCCAGCACCGACCTCTCTAGCGGGAGGGCCAATGAGCAGTTCTTC. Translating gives CASTDLSSGRANEQFF.

Here the CDR3 DNA reads TGTGCCAGCAAGTCATCGGTGTCTGGAAACACCATATATTTT. Its protein is CASKSSVSGNTIYF. The chain uses TRBV27 and TRBJ1-3; D remains ambiguous. Germline loops: CDR1 MNHEY, CDR2 SMNVEV (reference sequence). With 7 bases removed from V and 1 base from J, the gap between germline ends came to 11 bases. This CDR3 region has 14 residues.

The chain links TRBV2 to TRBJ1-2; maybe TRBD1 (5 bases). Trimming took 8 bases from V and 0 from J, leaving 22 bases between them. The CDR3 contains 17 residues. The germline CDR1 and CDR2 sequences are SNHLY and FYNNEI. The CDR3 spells CASAPGAWGGANYGYTF. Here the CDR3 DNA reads TGTGCCAGCGCTCCGGGTGCTTGGGGGGGAGCTAACTATGGCTACACCTTC.